This T cell receptor beta chain was captured by sequencing in a study of T cell responses to AZD1222 COVID-19 vaccine. Comment on this clone: What it binds is unknown.

The method was immunoSEQ multiplex PCR; TCRdb's version includes in-frame clones alone and lacks a portion of them. The data contain about 100,000 clones, about 86% of them singletons. General observations from the study: AZD1222 recipients seropositive at baseline numbered only 6 or 7. Repertoires were collected only later (after the peak T cell response had occurred). Breadth and depth of Spike-specific TCRs rose after two AZD1222 doses.

Germline V lookup: CDR1 WSHSY, CDR2 SAAADI. V lost 6 bases and J 8 bases, leaving 16 bases between the germline ends. The CDR3 contains 14 residues. The chain recombines TRBV10-2 with TRBJ1-4; possible D gene TRBD1, 5 bases. This specimen was peripheral blood, taken on day 0 of AZD1222 vaccination. This TCR came from an adult in good health. The CDR3 reads CASRTGTSGEKLFF. Written as DNA, the CDR3 is TGCGCCAGCAGAACCGGGACTTCAGGGGAAAAACTGTTTTTT.